This T cell receptor beta chain was obtained from a study of cytomegalovirus exposure and HLA in healthy donors. After removal of 5 bases from V and 2 bases from J, the junction contained 8 bases not matched to a gene. Germline V gene sequence: CDR1 MNHEY, CDR2 SMNVEV (reference sequence). The CDR3 spans 16 residues. PCR amplification relied on 60 Vbeta primers (plus 13 Jbeta primers). Method: immunoSEQ multiplex PCR; TCRdb's copy keeps in-frame clones and lacks some. The table lists under 150,000 clones, 70% to 80% of them singletons. The table lists this clone with a few counts. The sequenced material came from PBMCs. The chain combines TRBV27 with TRBJ2-7; 11 bases are a match to TRBD2. The receptor was derived from a young man in good health and CMV-seronegative. DNA of the CDR3: TGTGCCAGCAGTCTCTATCTAGCGGGAGGACCCTACGAGCAGTACTTC. Translated: CASSLYLAGGPYEQYF.